The text below deals with one TCR beta chain. Its antigen is currently unknown. MiXCR, run by TCRdb on the reads, gives a single entry per CDR3 protein. The sample holds 310,000 or so distinct CDR3 sequences; just under 25% are singletons and the top ten take 13%. The data were obtained in a study of T cell repertoires in cytomegalovirus infection. On the study more broadly: Alongside well-studied HLA-B-restricted CMV epitopes, recently identified HLA-C-restricted CMV epitopes were also used. Signatures in public TCR beta sequences pointed to both CMV infection and matching HLA type. Study-wide points: CMV carriers having the relevant HLA were flagged by cumulative public TCR beta family frequency. The ex vivo response was dominated by HLA-C-restricted CMV-specific TCR beta clonotypes.

V was clipped by 0 bases and J by 4 bases; unmatched bases: 9. Germline CDR1 and CDR2: SGHDT and YYEEEE. The CDR3 is made up of 16 amino acids. Sequenced here: cultured PBMCs, sampled from culture after CMV antigen stimulation. The TCR was taken from a human donor in good health (CMV status not recorded). Some clones in this sample may be carry-over from other donors' samples. The chain couples TRBV5-6 to TRBJ2-7; 8 bases are a match to TRBD1. The CDR3 here is CASSLVGVTGGYEQYF. The CDR3 DNA sequence: TGTGCCAGCAGCTTGGTGGGCGTCACAGGGGGATACGAGCAGTACTTC.